This section outlines one T cell receptor beta chain sequence together with its context. Its antigen has not been determined. No base-level quality is on record; no much larger clone is a single base apart. The 39 donors, aged about 6 to 95 years, were systemically healthy Caucasian individuals from Russia. About 9.1 milliliters of peripheral blood were collected from each donor into EDTA-treated Vacutainer tubes. PBMCs were isolated by Ficoll-Paque density-gradient centrifugation, with at least 6.5 million obtained per sample. Trizol reagent was used to extract total RNA from the PBMCs, yielding at least 5.5 micrograms per sample. Naive CD45RAhigh/CD27high T cell percentages were measured by flow cytometry on a PBMC aliquot from every donor. The sample originates from a study of blood T cells in healthy people across ages (dated by TCRdb to the mid-2010s). General notes on the study: Template switching captured roughly one uniquely barcoded TCR beta cDNA molecule per two T cells in model experiments. The study measured age-related changes in TCR beta repertoire diversity using deep sequencing normalized with unique cDNA molecular identifiers. To avoid experimental bias, donors of different ages were distributed randomly across sequencing lanes. Four age groups were formed from the donors: young (average around 15 years), middle-aged (approximately 40), aged (about 62) and long-lived (82). Using the same blood draw, the study looked at two additional independent replicas of 1 million unique cDNA reads for two donors, one aged 18 to 30 and the other aged 80 or older.

The receptor library was made with 5' RACE. TCRdb names Illumina HiSeq 2500 as the instrument used. A second PCR of about 7 to 12 cycles was performed with a sample-barcoded 5' primer and a J-beta primer mix. A template-switch 5' adaptor carrying 12 random nucleotides introduced a unique molecular identifier onto each TCR beta cDNA molecule. Each sample yielded at least 2.5 million CDR3-containing paired-end reads. First-strand cDNA was synthesized from all RNA with the Mint cDNA synthesis kit, primed by a TRBC-specific oligonucleotide. Following uracil-DNA glycosylase treatment, all cDNA underwent a first 18-cycle PCR with the universal primers M1SS and BC2_uni_R. The published analysis was carried out like this. For normalization, 1 million high-quality reads were randomly selected from each sample, with every read carrying a distinct molecular identifier. Reads with shared molecular identifiers were discarded instead of being binned into consensus sequences. MiTCR, set to a Q25 quality threshold and the strictest error-elimination algorithm, was used for CDR3 identification, clonotype clustering and error correction. A nonparametric unseen species model with Euler transformation was used to estimate lower-bound total TCR beta diversity. TCRdb redid the processing of the public reads, applying fastp at Q25 and MiXCR, and retained in-frame beta chains. Entries that share a CDR3 protein sequence are merged under the most common genes and DNA. In this record, the V and J calls reflect TCRdb's handling and not the investigators' own analysis. In all, the sample holds hundreds of thousands of distinct CDR3 sequences, and around 21% of those were seen once. The ten largest account for approximately 3.7% of the sample.

Reading the germline V gene gives CDR1 KGHSH and CDR2 LQKENI. The CDR3 runs 13 residues from the cysteine to the phenylalanine. The read is trimmed to its CDR3 DNA, 39 bases read in frame from base 1. V is cut by 2 bases and J by 6 bases, and the space between the germline ends is 10 bases. Findings and caveats that apply to the study as a whole: Compared with the aged group, the long-lived group had more naive CD4+ T cells, fewer expanded clones and increased TCR diversity, a pattern suggesting age selection. Estimates of total diversity from one million sequenced T cells were regarded as lower bounds and underestimates. Since profiling was done on bulk unsorted PBMCs, naive and antigen-experienced compartments could not be conclusively compared. A strong correlation was found between observed TCR beta diversity and the percentage of naive T cells measured by flow cytometry. Because the CMV infection status of the donors was unknown, age-related changes in expanded clonotypes may potentially have been confounded. As age increased, observed TCR beta diversity per million T cells dropped in a roughly linear way, and a significant reduction was already evident by age about 40.

This TCR came from a man in his 70s in good health. Sample: blood. The rearranged chain carries TRBV18 and TRBJ1-2; the D gene is perhaps TRBD1, from 6 matching bases. The nucleotide sequence is given as TGTGCCAGCTCACCAAACAGGGTTGATGGCTACACCTTC. Protein translation: CASSPNRVDGYTF.